A selection of T cell receptor beta chains follows, all from one sample in a study of post-analysis software for immune sequencing data. TCRdb passed the PCR reads through MiXCR, listing each CDR3 protein once. The sample lists about 400,000 distinct CDR3 sequences, about a third seen once, with around 15% in the top ten. The material sequenced was blood. These receptors were taken from a girl between 10 and 17 years old with multiple sclerosis. Each CDR3 is given with its conserved first and last residue. Fields, in order: J gene, clone size, D gene, V gene, CDR3 DNA, CDR3 protein. A D gene is named only where the DNA matches it firmly. Clone size is given for some rows only: seen once, a few or many times, or a class if the clone is expanded.

>TRBJ2-7|few|-|TRBV20-1
TGCAGTGTCCCGGACCGGATGAGCTCCTACGAGCAGTACTTC
CSVPDRMSSYEQYF
>TRBJ1-2|-|TRBD1|TRBV6-2/TRBV6-3
TGTGCCAGCAGTTCGGGACAGAGGGCGAGTTATGGCTACACCTTC
CASSSGQRASYGYTF
>TRBJ1-5|few|-|TRBV12-3/TRBV12-4
TGTGCCAGCAGTCAGACGCAGGGGTCGGGTCAGCCCCAGCATTTT
CASSQTQGSGQPQHF
>TRBJ2-7|-|TRBD1|TRBV10-3
TGTGCCATCAGCCGGGAGGACAGGGGTAACTCCTACGAGCAGTACTTC
CAISREDRGNSYEQYF
>TRBJ2-1|-|-|TRBV6-1
TGTGCCGTGGGGTATGAGCAGTTCTTC
CAVGYEQFF
>TRBJ2-1|-|TRBD2|TRBV7-8
TGTGCCAGCAGCTTACGGGGGGGCCCCTACAATGAGCAGTTCTTC
CASSLRGGPYNEQFF
>TRBJ2-4|-|TRBD1|TRBV6-2/TRBV6-3
TGTGCCAGCAGTTACACCCCGGACAGGATGAGCCTAGCCAAAAACATTCAGTACTTC
CASSYTPDRMSLAKNIQYF
>TRBJ1-1|-|-|TRBV7-9
TGTGTCAGCACCCCTCGGGGGAACACTGAAGCTTTCTTT
CVSTPRGNTEAFF
>TRBJ1-5|-|-|TRBV27
TGTGCCAGCCGGATGGGGTCGGGCGGCCTGCAACAGCCCCAGCATTTT
CASRMGSGGLQQPQHF
>TRBJ2-1|-|-|TRBV6-2/TRBV6-3
TGTGCCAGCAGGCTCGATGGGGGTAGGAATGAGCAGTTCTTC
CASRLDGGRNEQFF
>TRBJ2-1|-|-|TRBV27
TGTGCCAGCAGTTCGGGACTGGCCTCGAGGAATGAGCAGTTCTTC
CASSSGLASRNEQFF
>TRBJ2-3|many|-|TRBV29-1
TGCAGCGTTGTGGGGGCAGATACGCAGTATTTT
CSVVGADTQYF
>TRBJ1-1|few|-|TRBV10-3
TGTGCCATCAGTGAACAGGTGAACACTGAAGCTTTCTTT
CAISEQVNTEAFF
>TRBJ1-2|-|-|TRBV5-1
TGCGCCAGCAGCTTGGCCGGGCAGGACTATTACTATGGCTACACCTTC
CASSLAGQDYYYGYTF
>TRBJ2-5|few|-|TRBV12-3/TRBV12-4
TGTGCCAGCCGTAGAACATCGGAGACCCAGTACTTC
CASRRTSETQYF
>TRBJ2-3|-|TRBD2|TRBV11-2
TGTGCCAGCAGCCCCTCAAAGCGGGGGGGCCTCTCCAGCACAGATACGCAGTATTTT
CASSPSKRGGLSSTDTQYF
>TRBJ2-7|few|-|TRBV6-5
TGTGCCAGCAGTTACTCGTGGGGCGGCTACGAGCAGTACTTC
CASSYSWGGYEQYF
>TRBJ1-4|-|-|TRBV2
TGTGCCAGCAGTGAGCCTGCCTTGGAAGAAAAACTGTTTTTT
CASSEPALEEKLFF
>TRBJ2-2|-|-|TRBV29-1
TGCAGCGTCCGAGACCCTGGATCGAACACCGGGGAGCTGTTTTTT
CSVRDPGSNTGELFF
>TRBJ1-1|-|-|TRBV7-8
TGTGCCAGCAGCCCCGGGCAAGAGACGCCCTACACTGAAGCTTTCTTT
CASSPGQETPYTEAFF
>TRBJ2-1|-|-|TRBV7-2
TGTGCCAGCAGCTCCTGGGACTTCCATGAGCAGTTCTTC
CASSSWDFHEQFF
>TRBJ1-1|-|TRBD1|TRBV18
TGTGCCAGCTCACCAGAGACAGGGGCAAGTTCCGAAGCTTTCTTT
CASSPETGASSEAFF
>TRBJ2-5|few|-|TRBV7-2
TGTGCCAGCGCCCCCGGGTCCTGGGAGACCCAGTACTTC
CASAPGSWETQYF
>TRBJ2-5|few|-|TRBV20-1
TGCAGTGCTAGAGTGAACAGTCAAGAGACCCAGTACTTC
CSARVNSQETQYF
>TRBJ1-4|-|TRBD1|TRBV12-3/TRBV12-4
TGTGCCAGCAGTCGACAGGGGCAGGGTGAAAAACTGTTTTTT
CASSRQGQGEKLFF
>TRBJ2-1|few|-|TRBV2
TGTGCCAGCAGCCCAACAGGGGGGGCAGGGAATGAGCAGTTCTTC
CASSPTGGAGNEQFF
>TRBJ2-3|once|-|TRBV5-1
TGCGCCAGCAGCCCCGAACAGGGCACAGATACGCAGTATTTT
CASSPEQGTDTQYF
>TRBJ2-1|-|TRBD2|TRBV10-3
TGTGCCATCAGAGACTATACTAGCGGGGGAAGTGAGCAGTTCTTC
CAIRDYTSGGSEQFF
>TRBJ2-1|-|-|TRBV4-3
TGCGCCAGCAGCCAAGATGGGTTAGCACGCTCCTACAATGAGCAGTTCTTC
CASSQDGLARSYNEQFF